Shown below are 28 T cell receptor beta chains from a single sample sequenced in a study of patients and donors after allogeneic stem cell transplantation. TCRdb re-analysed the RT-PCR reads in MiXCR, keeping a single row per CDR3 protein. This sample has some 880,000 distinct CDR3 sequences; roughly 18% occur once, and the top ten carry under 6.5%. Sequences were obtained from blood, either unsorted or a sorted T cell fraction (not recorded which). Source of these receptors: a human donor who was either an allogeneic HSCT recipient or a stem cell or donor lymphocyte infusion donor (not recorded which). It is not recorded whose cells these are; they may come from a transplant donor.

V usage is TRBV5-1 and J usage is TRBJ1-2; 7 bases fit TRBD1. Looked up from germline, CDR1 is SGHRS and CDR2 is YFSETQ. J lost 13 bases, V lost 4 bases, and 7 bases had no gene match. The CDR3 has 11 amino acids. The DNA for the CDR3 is TGCGCCAGCAGCGCCGACAGGGATCGCACCTTC. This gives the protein CASSADRDRTF. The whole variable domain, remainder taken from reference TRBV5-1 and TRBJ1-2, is KAGVTQTPRYLIKTRGQQVTLSCSPISGHRSVSWYQQTPGQGLQFLFEYFSETQRNKGNFPGRFSGRQFSNSRSEMNVSTLELGDSALYLCASSADRDRTFGSGTRLTVV.

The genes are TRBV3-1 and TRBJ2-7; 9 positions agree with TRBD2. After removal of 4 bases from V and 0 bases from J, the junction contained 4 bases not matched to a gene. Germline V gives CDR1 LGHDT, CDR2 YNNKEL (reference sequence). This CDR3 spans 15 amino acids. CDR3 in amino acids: CASSRSGRSSYEQYF. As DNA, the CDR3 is TGTGCCAGCAGCCGCAGCGGGAGGAGCTCCTACGAGCAGTACTTC.

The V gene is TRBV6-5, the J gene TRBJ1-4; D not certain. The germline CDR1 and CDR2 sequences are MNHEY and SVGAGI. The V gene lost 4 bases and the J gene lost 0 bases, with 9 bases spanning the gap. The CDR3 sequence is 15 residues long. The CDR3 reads CASSSTDATNEKLFF. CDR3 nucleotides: TGTGCCAGCAGTTCAACGGATGCAACTAATGAAAAACTGTTTTTT.

The CDR3 spells CASSLGQGGIVGNQPQHF. The CDR3 coding sequence is TGTGCCAGCAGTTTAGGACAGGGGGGCATAGTCGGCAATCAGCCCCAGCATTTT. The chain links TRBV28 to TRBJ1-5; 10 nucleotides match TRBD1. V was clipped by 2 bases and J by 2 bases; unmatched bases: 9. The CDR3 sequence is 18 residues long. The germline gives CDR1 MDHEN, CDR2 SYDVKM.

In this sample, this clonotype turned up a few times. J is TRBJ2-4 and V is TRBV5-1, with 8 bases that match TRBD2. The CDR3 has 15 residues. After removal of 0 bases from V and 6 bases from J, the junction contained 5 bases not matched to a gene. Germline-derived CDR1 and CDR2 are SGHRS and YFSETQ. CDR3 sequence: CASSLAGLGGNIQYF. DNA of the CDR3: TGCGCCAGCAGCTTGGCGGGACTAGGAGGAAACATTCAGTACTTC.

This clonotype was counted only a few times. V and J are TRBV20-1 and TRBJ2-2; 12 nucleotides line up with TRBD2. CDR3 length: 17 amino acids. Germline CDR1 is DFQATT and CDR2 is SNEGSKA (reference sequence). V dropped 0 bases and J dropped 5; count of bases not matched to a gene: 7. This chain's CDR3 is CSARDRLAGVETGELFF. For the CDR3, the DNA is TGCAGTGCTAGAGATCGACTAGCGGGAGTTGAGACCGGGGAGCTGTTTTTT.

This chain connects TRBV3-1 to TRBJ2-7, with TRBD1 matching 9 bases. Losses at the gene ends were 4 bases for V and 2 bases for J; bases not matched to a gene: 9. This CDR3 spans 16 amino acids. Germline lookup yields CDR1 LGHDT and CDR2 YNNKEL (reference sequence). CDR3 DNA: TGTGCCAGCAGCCTCGAACAGGGGGCCCACGCCTACGAGCAGTACTTC. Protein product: CASSLEQGAHAYEQYF.

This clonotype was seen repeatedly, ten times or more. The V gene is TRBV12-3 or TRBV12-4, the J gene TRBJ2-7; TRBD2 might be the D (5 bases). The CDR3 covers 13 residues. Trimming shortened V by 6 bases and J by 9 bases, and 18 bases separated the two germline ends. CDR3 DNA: TGTGCCAGCAGACCGGACTCCGCGGATGGGCAGTACTTC. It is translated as CASRPDSADGQYF.

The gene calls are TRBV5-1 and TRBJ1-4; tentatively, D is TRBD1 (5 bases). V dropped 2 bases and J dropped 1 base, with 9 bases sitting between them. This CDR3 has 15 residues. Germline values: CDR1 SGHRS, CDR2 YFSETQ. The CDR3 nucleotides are TGCGCCAGCAGCTTAGACCAGGGAACTAATGAAAAACTGTTTTTT. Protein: CASSLDQGTNEKLFF.

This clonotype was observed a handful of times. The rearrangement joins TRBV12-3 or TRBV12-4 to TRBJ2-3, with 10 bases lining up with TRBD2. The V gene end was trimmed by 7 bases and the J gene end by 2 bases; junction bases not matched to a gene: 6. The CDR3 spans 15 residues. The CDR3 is CASTPSGGLTDTQYF. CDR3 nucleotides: TGTGCCAGCACCCCTAGCGGGGGCCTCACAGATACGCAGTATTTT.

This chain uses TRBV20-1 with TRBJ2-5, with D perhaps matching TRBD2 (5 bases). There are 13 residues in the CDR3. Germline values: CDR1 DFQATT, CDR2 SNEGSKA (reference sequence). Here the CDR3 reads CSTQSGKSETQYF. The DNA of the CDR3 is TGCAGCACCCAATCGGGGAAGAGTGAGACCCAGTACTTC.

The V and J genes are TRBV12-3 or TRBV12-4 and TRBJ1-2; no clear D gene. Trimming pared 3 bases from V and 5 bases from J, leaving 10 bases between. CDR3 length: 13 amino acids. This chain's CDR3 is CASSFRTVYGYTF. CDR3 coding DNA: TGTGCCAGCAGTTTCCGGACGGTTTATGGCTACACCTTC.

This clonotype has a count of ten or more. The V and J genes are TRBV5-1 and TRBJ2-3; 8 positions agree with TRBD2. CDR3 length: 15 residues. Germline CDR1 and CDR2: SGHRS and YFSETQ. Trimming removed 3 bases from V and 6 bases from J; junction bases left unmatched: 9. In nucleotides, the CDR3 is TGCGCCAGCAGCTCCATAGCGGGACCGCAGGATACGCAGTATTTT. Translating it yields CASSSIAGPQDTQYF.

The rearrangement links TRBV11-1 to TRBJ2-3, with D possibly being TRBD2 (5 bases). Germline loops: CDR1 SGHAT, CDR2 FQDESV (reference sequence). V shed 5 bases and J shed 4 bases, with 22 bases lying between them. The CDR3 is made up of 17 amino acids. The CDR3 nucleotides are TGTGCCAGCAGCCTCAGCGATAGCCCACTAGTTTCAGATACGCAGTATTTT. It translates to CASSLSDSPLVSDTQYF.

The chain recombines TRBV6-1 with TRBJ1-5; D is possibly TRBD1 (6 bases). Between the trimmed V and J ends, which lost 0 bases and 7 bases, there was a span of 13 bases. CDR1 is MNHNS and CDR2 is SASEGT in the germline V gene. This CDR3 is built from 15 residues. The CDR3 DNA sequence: TGTGCCAGCAGTGAAGCGAGGGGGGGAGGGCAGCCCCAGCATTTT. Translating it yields CASSEARGGGQPQHF.

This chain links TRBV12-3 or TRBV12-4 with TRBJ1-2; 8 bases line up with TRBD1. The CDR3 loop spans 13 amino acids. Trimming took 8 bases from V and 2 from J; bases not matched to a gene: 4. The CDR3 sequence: CASGGTGNYGYTF. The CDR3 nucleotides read TGTGCCAGCGGGGGGACAGGCAACTATGGCTACACCTTC.

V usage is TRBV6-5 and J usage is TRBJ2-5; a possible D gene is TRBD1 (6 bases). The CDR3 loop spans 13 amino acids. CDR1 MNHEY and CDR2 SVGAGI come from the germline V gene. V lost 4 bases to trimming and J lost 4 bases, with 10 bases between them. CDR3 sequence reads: CASSSTGSETQYF. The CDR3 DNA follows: TGTGCCAGCAGTTCTACAGGGTCAGAGACCCAGTACTTC.

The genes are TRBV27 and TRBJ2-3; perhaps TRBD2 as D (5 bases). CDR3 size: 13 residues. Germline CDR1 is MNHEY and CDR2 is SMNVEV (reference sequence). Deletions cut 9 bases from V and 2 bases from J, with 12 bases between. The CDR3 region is CASGLTFTDTQYF. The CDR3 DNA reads TGTGCCAGTGGACTGACGTTCACAGATACGCAGTATTTT.

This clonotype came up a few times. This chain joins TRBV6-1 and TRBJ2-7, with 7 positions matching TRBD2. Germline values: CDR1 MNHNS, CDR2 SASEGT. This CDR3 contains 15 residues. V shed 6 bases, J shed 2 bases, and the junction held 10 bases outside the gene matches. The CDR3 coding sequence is TGTGCCAGCAGACCGATGGGGGGGATTCCCTACGAGCAGTACTTC. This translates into CASRPMGGIPYEQYF.

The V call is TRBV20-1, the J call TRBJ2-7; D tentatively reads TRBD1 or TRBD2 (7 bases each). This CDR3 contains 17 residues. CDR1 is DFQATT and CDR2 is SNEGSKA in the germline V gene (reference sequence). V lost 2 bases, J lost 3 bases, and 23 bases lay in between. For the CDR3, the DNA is TGCAGTGCTAGACACCTCACCAGGGGGACTATTAACTACGAGCAGTACTTC. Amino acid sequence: CSARHLTRGTINYEQYF.

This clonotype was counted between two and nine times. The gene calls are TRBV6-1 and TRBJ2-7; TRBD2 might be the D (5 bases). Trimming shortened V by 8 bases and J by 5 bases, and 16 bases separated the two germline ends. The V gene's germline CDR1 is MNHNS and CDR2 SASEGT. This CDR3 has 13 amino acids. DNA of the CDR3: TGTGCCAGCCGGCGGGTTAGTAGCGACGAGCAGTACTTC. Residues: CASRRVSSDEQYF.

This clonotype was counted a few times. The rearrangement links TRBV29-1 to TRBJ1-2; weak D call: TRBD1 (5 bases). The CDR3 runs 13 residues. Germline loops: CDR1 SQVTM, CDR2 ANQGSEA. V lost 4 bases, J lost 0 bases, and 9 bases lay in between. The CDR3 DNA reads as TGCAGCGTTGCCCCGGGACCTAACTATGGCTACACCTTC. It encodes CSVAPGPNYGYTF.

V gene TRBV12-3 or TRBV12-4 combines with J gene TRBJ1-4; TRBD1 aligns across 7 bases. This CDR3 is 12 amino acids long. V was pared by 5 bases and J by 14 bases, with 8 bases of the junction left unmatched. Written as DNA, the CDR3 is TGTGCCAGCAGTCACCCGCCGGGACAGCTGTTTTTT. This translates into CASSHPPGQLFF.

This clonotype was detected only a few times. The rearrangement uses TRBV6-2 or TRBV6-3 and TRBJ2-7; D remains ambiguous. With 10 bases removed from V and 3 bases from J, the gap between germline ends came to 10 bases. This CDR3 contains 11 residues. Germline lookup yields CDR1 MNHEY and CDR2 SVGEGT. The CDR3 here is CATSLIYEQYF. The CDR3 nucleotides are TGTGCCACCTCATTGATCTACGAGCAGTACTTC.

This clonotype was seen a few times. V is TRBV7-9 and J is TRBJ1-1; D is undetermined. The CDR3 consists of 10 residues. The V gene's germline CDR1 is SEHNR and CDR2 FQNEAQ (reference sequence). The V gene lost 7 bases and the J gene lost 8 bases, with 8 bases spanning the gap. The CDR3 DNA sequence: TGTGCCAGCAACCAAGGGGAAGCTTTCTTT. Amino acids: CASNQGEAFF.

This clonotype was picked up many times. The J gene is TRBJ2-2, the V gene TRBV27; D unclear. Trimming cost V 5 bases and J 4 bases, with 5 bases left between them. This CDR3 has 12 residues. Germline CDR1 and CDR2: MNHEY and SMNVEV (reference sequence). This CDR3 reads CASSLSTGELFF. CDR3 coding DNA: TGTGCCAGCAGTCTCTCCACCGGGGAGCTGTTTTTT.

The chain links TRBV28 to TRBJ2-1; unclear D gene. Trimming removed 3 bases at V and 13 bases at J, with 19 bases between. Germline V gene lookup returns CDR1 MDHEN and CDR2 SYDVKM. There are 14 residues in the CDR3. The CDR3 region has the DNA TGTGCCAGCAGTTTGGTCAGCTTAGGCAAAGTCCAGTTCTTC. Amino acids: CASSLVSLGKVQFF.

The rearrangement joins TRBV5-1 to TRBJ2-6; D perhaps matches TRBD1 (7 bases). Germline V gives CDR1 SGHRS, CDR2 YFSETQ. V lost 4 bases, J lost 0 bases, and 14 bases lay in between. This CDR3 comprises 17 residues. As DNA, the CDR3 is TGCGCCAGCAGCCCGCGGGACAGATTCTCTGGGGCCAACGTCCTGACTTTC. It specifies CASSPRDRFSGANVLTF.